Presented here are 14 T cell receptor beta chains from one specimen sequenced in a study of blood T cell repertoires in COVID-19. Using immunoSEQ multiplex PCR, the repertoire was profiled, and TCRdb retains in-frame clones only, with some absent. The repertoire has more than 150,000 clones, roughly nine tenths of them found once; the top ten carry about a fifth. Sequenced sample: peripheral blood. The receptor set was obtained from a man between 65 and 85 years old with active or convalescent COVID-19.

V is TRBV28 and J is TRBJ1-2, with 8 bases matching TRBD1. The CDR3 covers 14 residues. V shed 6 bases and J 6 bases; nucleotides not matched to a gene: 9. Germline V CDR1 and CDR2: MDHEN, SYDVKM. The DNA of the CDR3 is TGTGCCAGCAGAATCGGGACAGGCCTACATGGCTACACCTTC. This translates into CASRIGTGLHGYTF.

The chain recombines TRBV19 with TRBJ1-5; D gene unclear. V lost 5 bases to trimming and J lost 5 bases, with 19 bases between them. CDR1 and CDR2 (germline): LNHDA, SQIVND (reference sequence). The length of the CDR3 is 16 residues. CDR3 sequence: CASSLRPSPRYQPQHF. The CDR3 DNA reads as TGTGCCAGTAGTCTTAGACCCTCTCCGCGGTATCAGCCCCAGCATTTT.

The CDR3 loop is CASSRNSLYQPQHF. The CDR3 bases are TGTGCCAGCAGCCGTAACAGCCTTTATCAGCCCCAGCATTTT. The chain is built from TRBV3-1 (or the pseudogene TRBV3-2) and TRBJ1-5; no firm D call. In germline, CDR1 is LGHDT, CDR2 YNNKEL (reference sequence). Trimming took off 4 bases at V and 5 bases at J, with 12 bases between the two ends. This CDR3 comprises 14 residues.

The rearrangement links TRBV29-1 to TRBJ1-1, with D possibly matching TRBD1 (6 bases). This CDR3 comprises 11 residues. V was cut by 3 bases and J by 7 bases, with 9 bases left in between. CDR1 SQVTM and CDR2 ANQGSEA come from the germline V gene. CDR3 DNA sequence: TGCAGCGTTGACAGGGGTAATGAAGCTTTCTTT. Translation: CSVDRGNEAFF.

The chain is built from TRBV5-1 and TRBJ1-6; D possibly corresponds to TRBD1 (6 bases). Trimming stripped 1 base from V and 7 bases from J, with 15 bases between. This CDR3 region has 16 residues. Germline CDR1 reads SGHRS; CDR2 reads YFSETQ. CDR3 nucleotides: TGCGCCAGCAGCTTGCAGGGCCCTCAGGGGAATTCACCCCTCCACTTT. It yields the protein CASSLQGPQGNSPLHF. The full variable domain, in which reference TRBV5-1 and TRBJ1-6 provide the parts outside the CDR3, is KAGVTQTPRYLIKTRGQQVTLSCSPISGHRSVSWYQQTPGQGLQFLFEYFSETQRNKGNFPGRFSGRQFSNSRSEMNVSTLELGDSALYLCASSLQGPQGNSPLHFGNGTRLTVT.

J is TRBJ1-1 and V is TRBV5-1; D may be TRBD1 (6 bases). CDR3 length: 16 amino acids. The V gene lost 0 bases and the J gene lost 0 bases, with 12 bases spanning the gap. CDR1 is SGHRS, CDR2 YFSETQ, per germline. The CDR3 sequence is CASSLAGGGLNTEAFF. CDR3 bases: TGCGCCAGCAGCTTGGCCGGCGGGGGCCTGAACACTGAAGCTTTCTTT.

This clone appeared once. The chain has TRBV5-8 and TRBJ1-4; maybe TRBD1 (6 bases). Germline V gene data show CDR1 as SGHTS and CDR2 as YDEGEE. The germline V and J ends were trimmed by 3 bases and 2 bases, with 14 bases remaining between them. The CDR3 totals 16 residues. DNA for the CDR3: TGTGCCAGCAGCTGGAGGGGGGGCGCGACTAATGAAAAACTGTTTTTT. As protein: CASSWRGGATNEKLFF.

In its sample, this clone was seen once. J is TRBJ2-2 and V is TRBV11-3; D gene unclear. From germline, CDR1 is SGHNT and CDR2 YENEEA. Trimming pared 0 bases from V and 6 bases from J, leaving 5 bases between. This CDR3 region has 13 residues. The CDR3 region has the DNA TGTGCCAGCAGCTTAGACAGGCCCGGGGAGCTGTTTTTT. Encoded protein: CASSLDRPGELFF.

In its sample, this clone was seen once. This chain links TRBV12-3 or TRBV12-4 with TRBJ1-2; tentative D call: TRBD1 (6 bases). The CDR3 covers 13 residues. Trimming removed 5 bases at V and 2 bases at J, with 9 bases between. CDR3 protein: CASSQDRNYGYTF. In DNA, the CDR3 is TGTGCCAGCAGTCAGGACAGAAACTATGGCTACACCTTC.

This chain uses TRBV5-1 with TRBJ2-7; D remains ambiguous. Germline loops: CDR1 SGHRS, CDR2 YFSETQ. V gave up 4 bases and J gave up 3 bases, with 11 bases separating them. The CDR3 extends over 13 amino acids. The CDR3 region is CASSPLGDYEQYF. CDR3 nucleotide sequence: TGCGCCAGCAGCCCCCTAGGAGACTACGAGCAGTACTTC.

This clone was observed a few times. J is TRBJ2-7 and V is TRBV5-6; no reliable D call. The CDR3 loop spans 11 amino acids. The V end was cut by 5 bases, the J end by 4 bases, with 7 bases between. CDR1 and CDR2 (germline): SGHDT, YYEEEE. CDR3 nucleotide sequence: TGTGCCAGCAGTCGGTGGTACGAGCAGTACTTC. Protein sequence: CASSRWYEQYF. Using reference TRBV5-6 and TRBJ2-7 for the parts outside the CDR3, the full variable domain is DAGVTQSPTHLIKTRGQQVTLRCSPKSGHDTVSWYQQALGQGPQFIFQYYEEEERQRGNFPDRFSGHQFPNYSSELNVNALLLGDSALYLCASSRWYEQYFGPGTRLTVT.

This chain's CDR3 is CASSPRTSGSWGTDTQYF. The DNA of the CDR3 is TGTGCCAGTAGTCCAAGGACTAGCGGGAGTTGGGGCACAGATACGCAGTATTTT. The chain recombines TRBV19 with TRBJ2-3, with 13 bases fitting TRBD2. The germline V gene encodes CDR1 LNHDA and CDR2 SQIVND (reference sequence). V lost 5 bases and J lost 1; bases outside the gene matches: 9. The CDR3 runs 18 residues. Filled out from reference TRBV19 and TRBJ2-3, the complete variable domain reads DGGITQSPKYLFRKEGQNVTLSCEQNLNHDAMYWYRQDPGQGLRLIYYSQIVNDFQKGDIAEGYSVSREKKESFPLTVTSAQKNPTAFYLCASSPRTSGSWGTDTQYFGPGTRLTVL.

The DNA of the CDR3 is TGTGCCAGCAGCCCCAGGAAGGATGAAGCTTTCTTT. Its protein product is CASSPRKDEAFF. The chain combines TRBV3-1 (or the pseudogene TRBV3-2) with TRBJ1-1; D not certain. Trimming pared 4 bases from V and 7 bases from J, leaving 10 bases between. Germline-derived CDR1 and CDR2 are LGHDT and YNNKEL (reference sequence). The CDR3 has 12 amino acids.

The CDR3 DNA is TGTGCCAGCAAACAGGGGTTGGGCGGGGAGCTGTTTTTT. Translation gives CASKQGLGGELFF. This chain links TRBV6-6 with TRBJ2-2, with 7 bases matching TRBD1. J lost 7 bases, V lost 7 bases, and 6 bases had no gene match. This CDR3 has 13 residues. Germline V gene lookup returns CDR1 MNHNY and CDR2 SVGAGI (reference sequence).